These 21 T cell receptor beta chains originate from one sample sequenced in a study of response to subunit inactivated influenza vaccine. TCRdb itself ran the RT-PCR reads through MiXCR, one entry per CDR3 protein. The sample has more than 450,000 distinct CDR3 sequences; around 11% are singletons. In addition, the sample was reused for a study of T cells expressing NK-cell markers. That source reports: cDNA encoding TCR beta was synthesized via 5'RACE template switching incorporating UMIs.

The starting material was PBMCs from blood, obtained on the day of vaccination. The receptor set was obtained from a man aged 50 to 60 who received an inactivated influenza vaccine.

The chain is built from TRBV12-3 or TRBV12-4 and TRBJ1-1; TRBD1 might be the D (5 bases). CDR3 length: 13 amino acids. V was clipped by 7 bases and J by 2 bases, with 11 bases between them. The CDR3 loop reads CASKRRENTEAFF. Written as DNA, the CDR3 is TGTGCCAGCAAACGCAGGGAAAACACTGAAGCTTTCTTT.

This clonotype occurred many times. CDR3 residues: CASSYSKGYEQYF. The CDR3 DNA sequence: TGTGCCAGCAGTTACTCGAAGGGTTACGAGCAGTACTTC. The V call is TRBV6-2 or TRBV6-3, the J call TRBJ2-7, with D hard to call. The CDR3 length is 13 residues. CDR1 MNHEY and CDR2 SVGEGT come from the germline V gene. V was trimmed by 0 bases and J by 4 bases, leaving 7 bases between them.

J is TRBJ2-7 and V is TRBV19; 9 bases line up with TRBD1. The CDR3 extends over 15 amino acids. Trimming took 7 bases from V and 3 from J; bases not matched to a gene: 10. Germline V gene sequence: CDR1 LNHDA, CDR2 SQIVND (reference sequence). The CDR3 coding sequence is TGTGCCAGTACCCTCGGGGGACAGGGAAGCTACGAGCAGTACTTC. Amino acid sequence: CASTLGGQGSYEQYF.

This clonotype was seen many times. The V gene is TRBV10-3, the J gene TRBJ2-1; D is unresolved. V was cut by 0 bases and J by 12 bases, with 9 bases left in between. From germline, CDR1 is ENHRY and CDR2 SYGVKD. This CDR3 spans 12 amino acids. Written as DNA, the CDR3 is TGTGCCATCAGTGAGTCGAGTACCGGGCAGTTCTTC. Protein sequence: CAISESSTGQFF.

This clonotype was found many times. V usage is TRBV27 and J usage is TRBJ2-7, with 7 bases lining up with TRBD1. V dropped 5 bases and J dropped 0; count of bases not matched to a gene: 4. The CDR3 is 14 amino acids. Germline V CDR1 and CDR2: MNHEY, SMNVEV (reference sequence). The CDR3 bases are TGTGCCAGCAGTATGACAGGGAACTCCTACGAGCAGTACTTC. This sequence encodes CASSMTGNSYEQYF.

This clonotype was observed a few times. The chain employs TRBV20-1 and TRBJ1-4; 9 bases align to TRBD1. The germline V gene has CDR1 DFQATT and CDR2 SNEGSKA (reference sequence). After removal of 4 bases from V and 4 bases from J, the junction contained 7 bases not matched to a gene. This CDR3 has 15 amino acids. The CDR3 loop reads CSATGTGTGNEKLFF. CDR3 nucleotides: TGCAGTGCTACCGGGACAGGGACCGGTAATGAAAAACTGTTTTTT.

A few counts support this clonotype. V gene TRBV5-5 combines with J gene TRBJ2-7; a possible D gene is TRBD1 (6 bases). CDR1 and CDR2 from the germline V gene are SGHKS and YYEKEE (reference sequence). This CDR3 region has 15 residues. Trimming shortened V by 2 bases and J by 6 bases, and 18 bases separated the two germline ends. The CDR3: CASSLDPSLTGEQYF. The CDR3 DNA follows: TGTGCCAGCAGCTTAGACCCTTCCCTGACAGGCGAGCAGTACTTC.

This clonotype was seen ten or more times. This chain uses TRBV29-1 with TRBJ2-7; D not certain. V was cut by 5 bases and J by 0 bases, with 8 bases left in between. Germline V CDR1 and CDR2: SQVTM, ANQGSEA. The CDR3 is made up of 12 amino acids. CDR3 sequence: CSVRASSYEQYF. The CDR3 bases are TGCAGCGTTCGCGCCAGCTCCTACGAGCAGTACTTC.

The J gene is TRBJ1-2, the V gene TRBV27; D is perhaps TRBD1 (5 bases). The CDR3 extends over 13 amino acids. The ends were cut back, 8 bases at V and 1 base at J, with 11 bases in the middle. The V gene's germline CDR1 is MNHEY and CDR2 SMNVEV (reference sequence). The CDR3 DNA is TGTGCCAGCGGGGCAGCTAATAACTATGGCTACACCTTC. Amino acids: CASGAANNYGYTF.

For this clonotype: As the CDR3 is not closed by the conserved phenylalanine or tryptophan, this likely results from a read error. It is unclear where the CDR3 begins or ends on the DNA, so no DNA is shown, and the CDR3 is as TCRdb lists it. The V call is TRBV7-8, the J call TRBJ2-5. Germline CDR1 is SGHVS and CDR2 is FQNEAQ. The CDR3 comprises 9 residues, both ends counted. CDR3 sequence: CASSGLVGV.

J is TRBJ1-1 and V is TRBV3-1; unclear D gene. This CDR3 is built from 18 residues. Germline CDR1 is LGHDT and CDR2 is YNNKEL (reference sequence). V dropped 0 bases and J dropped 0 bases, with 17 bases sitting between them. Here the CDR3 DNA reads TGTGCCAGCAGCCAAGATATCCAGGACGGGTCTTTGAACACTGAAGCTTTCTTT. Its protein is CASSQDIQDGSLNTEAFF.

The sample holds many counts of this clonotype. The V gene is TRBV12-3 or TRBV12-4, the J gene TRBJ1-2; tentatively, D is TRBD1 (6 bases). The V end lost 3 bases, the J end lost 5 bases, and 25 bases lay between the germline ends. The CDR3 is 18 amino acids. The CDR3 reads CASSFSFEGHTRHYGYTF. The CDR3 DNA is TGTGCCAGCAGTTTTTCATTTGAGGGACATACGCGGCATTATGGCTACACCTTC.

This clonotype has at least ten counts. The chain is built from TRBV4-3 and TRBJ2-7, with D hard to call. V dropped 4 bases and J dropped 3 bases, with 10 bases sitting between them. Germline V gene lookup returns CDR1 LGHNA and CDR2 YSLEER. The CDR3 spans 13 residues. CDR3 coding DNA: TGCGCCAGCAGCCCATACTTAGACTACGAGCAGTACTTC. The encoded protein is CASSPYLDYEQYF.

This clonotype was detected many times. DNA for the CDR3: TGCGCCAGCAGCTTGGAGGGGACTAGCACAGATACGCAGTATTTT. Translated: CASSLEGTSTDTQYF. The rearrangement joins TRBV5-1 to TRBJ2-3; D perhaps matches TRBD2 (6 bases). Germline CDR1 and CDR2: SGHRS and YFSETQ. V lost 0 bases and J lost 0, with 8 bases in between. The CDR3 contains 15 residues.

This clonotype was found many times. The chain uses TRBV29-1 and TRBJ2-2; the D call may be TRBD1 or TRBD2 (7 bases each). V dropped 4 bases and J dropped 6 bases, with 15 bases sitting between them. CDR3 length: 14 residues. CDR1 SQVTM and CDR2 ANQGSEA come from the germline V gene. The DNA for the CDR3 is TGCAGCGTTGGTCCAGGGGGGGAATCCGGGGAGCTGTTTTTT. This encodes CSVGPGGESGELFF.

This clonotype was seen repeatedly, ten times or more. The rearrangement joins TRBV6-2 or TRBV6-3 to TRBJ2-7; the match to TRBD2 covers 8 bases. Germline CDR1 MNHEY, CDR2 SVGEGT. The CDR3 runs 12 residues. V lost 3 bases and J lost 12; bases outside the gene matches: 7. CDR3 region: CASSYAGGHAYF. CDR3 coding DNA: TGTGCCAGCAGTTATGCGGGAGGTCACGCGTACTTC.

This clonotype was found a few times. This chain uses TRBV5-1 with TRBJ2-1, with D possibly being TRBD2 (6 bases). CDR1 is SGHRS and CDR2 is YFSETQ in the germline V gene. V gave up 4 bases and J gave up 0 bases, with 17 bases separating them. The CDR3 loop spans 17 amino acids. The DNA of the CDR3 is TGCGCCAGCAGCACCCCCGGAGGGGTCTTCTCCTACAATGAGCAGTTCTTC. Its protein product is CASSTPGGVFSYNEQFF.

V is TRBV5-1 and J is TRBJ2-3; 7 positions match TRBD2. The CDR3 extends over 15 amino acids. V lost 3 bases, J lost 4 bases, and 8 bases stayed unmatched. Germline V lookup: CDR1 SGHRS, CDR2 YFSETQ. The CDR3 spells CASSWSGGGADTQYF. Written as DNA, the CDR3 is TGCGCCAGCAGCTGGAGTGGGGGGGGTGCAGATACGCAGTATTTT.

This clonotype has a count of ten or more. The CDR3, as DNA: TGTGGGGGGTCGCCCTCCTCTGGGGCCAACGTCCTGACTTTC. It encodes CGGSPSSGANVLTF. The chain combines TRBV30 with TRBJ2-6; TRBD1 or TRBD2 may be the D gene (5 bases each). Germline V lookup: CDR1 GTSNPN, CDR2 SVGIG (reference sequence). This CDR3 has 14 amino acids.

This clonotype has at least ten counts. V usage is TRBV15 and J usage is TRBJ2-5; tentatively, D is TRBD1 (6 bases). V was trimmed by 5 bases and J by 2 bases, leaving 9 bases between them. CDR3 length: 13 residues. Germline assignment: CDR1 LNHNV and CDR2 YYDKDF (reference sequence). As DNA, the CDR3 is TGTGCCACCAGCCGGGACAAACAAGAGACCCAGTACTTC. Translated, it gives CATSRDKQETQYF.

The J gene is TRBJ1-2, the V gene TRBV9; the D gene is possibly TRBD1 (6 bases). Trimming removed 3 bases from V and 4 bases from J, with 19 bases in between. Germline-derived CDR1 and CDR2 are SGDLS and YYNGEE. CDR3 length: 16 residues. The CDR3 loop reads CASSGRNQGLGYGYTF. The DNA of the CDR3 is TGTGCCAGCAGCGGACGGAACCAGGGGTTGGGCTATGGCTACACCTTC.